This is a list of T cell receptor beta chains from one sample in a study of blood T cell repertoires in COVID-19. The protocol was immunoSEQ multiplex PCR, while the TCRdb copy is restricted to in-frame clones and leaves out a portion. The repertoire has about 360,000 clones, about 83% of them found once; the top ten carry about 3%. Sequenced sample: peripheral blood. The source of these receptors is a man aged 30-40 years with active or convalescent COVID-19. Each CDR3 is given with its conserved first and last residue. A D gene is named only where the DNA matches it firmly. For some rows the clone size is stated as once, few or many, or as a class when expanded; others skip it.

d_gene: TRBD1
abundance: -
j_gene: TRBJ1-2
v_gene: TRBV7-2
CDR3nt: TGTGCCAGCAGCTTGGGACAGAGGGAAGGCTACACCTTC
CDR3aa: CASSLGQREGYTF

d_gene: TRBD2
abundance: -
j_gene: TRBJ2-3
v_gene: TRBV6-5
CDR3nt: TGTGCCAGCAGTTACTCGTATGGGGGGGGAGATACGCAGTATTTT
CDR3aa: CASSYSYGGGDTQYF

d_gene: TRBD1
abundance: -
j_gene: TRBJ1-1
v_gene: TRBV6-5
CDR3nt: TGTGCCAGCAGTAGGGACAGGGACACTGAAGCTTTCTTT
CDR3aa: CASSRDRDTEAFF

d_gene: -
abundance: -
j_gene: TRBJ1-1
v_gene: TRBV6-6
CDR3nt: TGTGCCAGCAGTTACTTGGGGGCCGAGATCACTGAAGCTTTCTTT
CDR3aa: CASSYLGAEITEAFF

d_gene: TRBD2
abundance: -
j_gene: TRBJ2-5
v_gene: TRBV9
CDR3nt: TGTGCCAGCAGCGCCCGACTAGCGGGGGGGCGGGAGACCCAGTACTTC
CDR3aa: CASSARLAGGRETQYF

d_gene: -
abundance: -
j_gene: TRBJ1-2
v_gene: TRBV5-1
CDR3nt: TGCGCCAGCAGCTTGGGACAGCTTAACTATGGCTACACCTTC
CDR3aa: CASSLGQLNYGYTF

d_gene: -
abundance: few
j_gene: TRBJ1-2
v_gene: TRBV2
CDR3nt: TGTGCCAGCAGTGAAGCTATTGACTTAGCTAACTATGGCTACACCTTC
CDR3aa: CASSEAIDLANYGYTF

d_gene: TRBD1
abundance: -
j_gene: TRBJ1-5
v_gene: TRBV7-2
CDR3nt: TGTGCCAGCAGCTCCACAGGGGATAGCAATCAGCCCCAGCATTTT
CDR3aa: CASSSTGDSNQPQHF

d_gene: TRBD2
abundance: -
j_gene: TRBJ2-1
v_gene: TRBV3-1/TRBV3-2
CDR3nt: TGTGCCAGCAGCCCGCGGGAGCTCTACAATGAGCAGTTCTTC
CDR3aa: CASSPRELYNEQFF

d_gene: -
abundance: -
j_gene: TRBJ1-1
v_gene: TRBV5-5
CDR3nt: TGTGCCAGCAGCTTGGTATTGAACACTGAAGCTTTCTTT
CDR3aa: CASSLVLNTEAFF

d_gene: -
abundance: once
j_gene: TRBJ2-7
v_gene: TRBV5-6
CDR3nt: TGTGCCAGCAGCTTTGGGAGGCCCTACGAGCAGTACTTC
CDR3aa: CASSFGRPYEQYF

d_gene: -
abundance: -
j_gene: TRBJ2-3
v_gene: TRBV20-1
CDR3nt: TGCAGTCTCGCGAGAGATACGCAGTATTTT
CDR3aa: CSLARDTQYF

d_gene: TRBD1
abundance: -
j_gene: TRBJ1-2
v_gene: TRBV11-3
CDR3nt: TGTGCCAGCAGCTTCTTTGGGACAGGGGATGGCTACACCTTC
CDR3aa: CASSFFGTGDGYTF

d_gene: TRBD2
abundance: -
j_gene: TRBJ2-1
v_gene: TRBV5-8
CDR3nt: TGTGCCAGCAGAGCTAGCGGGAGGGCCTTAGTGTGGTTCTTC
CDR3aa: CASRASGRALVWFF

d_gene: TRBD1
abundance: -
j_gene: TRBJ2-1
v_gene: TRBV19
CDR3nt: TGTGCCAGTACCAATCCAGGGGGCCCGGCTGAGCAGTTCTTC
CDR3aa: CASTNPGGPAEQFF

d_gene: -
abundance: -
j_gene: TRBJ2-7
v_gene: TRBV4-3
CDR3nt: TGCGCCAGCAGCCAAGGCCACCCCGGGGGTGGCTACGAGCAGTACTTC
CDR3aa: CASSQGHPGGGYEQYF

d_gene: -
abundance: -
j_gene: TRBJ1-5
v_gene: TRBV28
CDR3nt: TGTGCCAGCAGGGAGTTGCAGAACAATCAGCCCCAGCATTTT
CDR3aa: CASRELQNNQPQHF

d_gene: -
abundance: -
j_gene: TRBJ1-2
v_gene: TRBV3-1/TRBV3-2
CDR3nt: TGTGCCAGCAGCCAACTGGACAGAAACTATGGCTACACCTTC
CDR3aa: CASSQLDRNYGYTF

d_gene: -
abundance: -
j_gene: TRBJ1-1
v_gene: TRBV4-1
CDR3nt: TGCGCCAGCAGCCAAGTCCGACAGTTTGAAGCTTTCTTT
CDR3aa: CASSQVRQFEAFF

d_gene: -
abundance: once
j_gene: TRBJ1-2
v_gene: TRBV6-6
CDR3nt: TGTGCCAGCGCACCCGAAAACGGGGTATATGGCTACACCTTC
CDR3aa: CASAPENGVYGYTF

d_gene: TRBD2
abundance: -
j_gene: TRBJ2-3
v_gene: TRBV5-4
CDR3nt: TGTGCCAGCACAGACGGCAGGACTAGCGGGAGGGTAGATACGCAGTATTTT
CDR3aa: CASTDGRTSGRVDTQYF

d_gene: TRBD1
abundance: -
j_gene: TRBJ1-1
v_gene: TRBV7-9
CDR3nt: TGTGCCAGCAGCCGAGGGACAGAAAACACTGAAGCTTTCTTT
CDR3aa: CASSRGTENTEAFF

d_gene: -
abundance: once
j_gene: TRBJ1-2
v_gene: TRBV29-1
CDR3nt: TGCAGCGTTGGCCAGGGGCAAGGTGGCTACACCTTC
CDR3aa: CSVGQGQGGYTF

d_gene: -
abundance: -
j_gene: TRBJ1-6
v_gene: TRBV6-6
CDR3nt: TGTGCCAGCGACGCGCAGGGAAATTCACCCCTCCACTTT
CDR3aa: CASDAQGNSPLHF

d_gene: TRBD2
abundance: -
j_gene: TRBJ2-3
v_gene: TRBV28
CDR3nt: TGTGCCAGCAGTTTTGTAGGAGGGAGGGCCTCAGATACGCAGTATTTT
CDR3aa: CASSFVGGRASDTQYF

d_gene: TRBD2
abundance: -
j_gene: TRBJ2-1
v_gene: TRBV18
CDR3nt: TGTGCCAGCTCACCGGGACTAGCGAACAATGAGCAGTTCTTC
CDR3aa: CASSPGLANNEQFF

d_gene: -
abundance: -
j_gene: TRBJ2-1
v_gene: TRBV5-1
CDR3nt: TGCGCCAGCAGCTTGGACGGGAGCTCCTACAATGAGCAGTTCTTC
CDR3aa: CASSLDGSSYNEQFF

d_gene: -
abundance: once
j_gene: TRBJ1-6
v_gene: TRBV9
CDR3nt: TGTGCCAGCAGCGTAGAGGGGAATTCACCCCTCCACTTT
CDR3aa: CASSVEGNSPLHF

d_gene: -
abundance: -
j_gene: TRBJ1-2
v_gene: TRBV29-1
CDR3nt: TGCAGCGTTGAATCCCCCTCAGCGGCGCCCACCTTC
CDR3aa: CSVESPSAAPTF

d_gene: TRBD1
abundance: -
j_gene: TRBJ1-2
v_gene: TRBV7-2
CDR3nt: TGTGCCAGCAGCCCGGGACAGGGGGCGCGAGGTGGCTACACCTTC
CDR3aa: CASSPGQGARGGYTF

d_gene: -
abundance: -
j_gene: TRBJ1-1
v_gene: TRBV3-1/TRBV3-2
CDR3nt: TGTGCCAGCAGCCACGACACCGAGGAAGCTTTCTTT
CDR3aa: CASSHDTEEAFF

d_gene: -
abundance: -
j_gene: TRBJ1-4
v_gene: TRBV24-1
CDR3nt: TGTGCCACCAGTGAGGGGGCGCGAAAGGAAAAACTGTTTTTT
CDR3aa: CATSEGARKEKLFF

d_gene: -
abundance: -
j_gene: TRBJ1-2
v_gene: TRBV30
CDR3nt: TGTGCCTGGAGTGGGACAGCCTATGGCTACACCTTC
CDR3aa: CAWSGTAYGYTF

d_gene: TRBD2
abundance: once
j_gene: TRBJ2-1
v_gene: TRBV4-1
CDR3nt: TGCGCCAGCAGCCCGAAACGACTAGCGGACTCTTTCGGGAGCTCCTACAATGAGCAGTTCTTC
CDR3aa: CASSPKRLADSFGSSYNEQFF

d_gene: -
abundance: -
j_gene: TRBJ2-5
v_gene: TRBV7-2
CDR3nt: TGTGCCAGCAGCTTAGACCCTTCCGGAGAGACCCAGTACTTC
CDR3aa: CASSLDPSGETQYF

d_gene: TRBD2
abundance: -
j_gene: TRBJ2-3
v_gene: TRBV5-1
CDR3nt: TGCGCCAGCAGCGGTAGCGGGGGGTTCACAGATACGCAGTATTTT
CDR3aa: CASSGSGGFTDTQYF

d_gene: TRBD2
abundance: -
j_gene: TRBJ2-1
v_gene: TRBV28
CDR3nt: TGTGCCAGCAGCACCTTTATGGGGCTTAGAGGGACTAGCAAGAGGAATGAGCAGTTCTTC
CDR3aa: CASSTFMGLRGTSKRNEQFF

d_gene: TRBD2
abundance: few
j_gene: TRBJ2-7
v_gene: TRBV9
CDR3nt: TGTGCCAGCAGCGTAGAAGGACTAGCCGGTTACGAGCAGTACTTC
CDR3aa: CASSVEGLAGYEQYF